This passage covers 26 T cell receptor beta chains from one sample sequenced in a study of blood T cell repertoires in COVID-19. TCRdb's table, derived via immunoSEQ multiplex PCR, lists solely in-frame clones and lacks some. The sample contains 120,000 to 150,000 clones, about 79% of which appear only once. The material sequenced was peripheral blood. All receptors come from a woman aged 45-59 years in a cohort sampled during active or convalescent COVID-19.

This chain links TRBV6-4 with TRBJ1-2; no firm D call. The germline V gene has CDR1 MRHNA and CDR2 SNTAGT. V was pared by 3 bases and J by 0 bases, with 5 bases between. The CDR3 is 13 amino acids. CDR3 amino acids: CASSEASNYGYTF. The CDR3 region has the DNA TGTGCCAGCAGTGAAGCCTCTAACTATGGCTACACCTTC.

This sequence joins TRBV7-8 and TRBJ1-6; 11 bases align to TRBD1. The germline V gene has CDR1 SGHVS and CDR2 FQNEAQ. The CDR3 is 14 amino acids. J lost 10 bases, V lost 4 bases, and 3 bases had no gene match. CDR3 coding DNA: TGTGCCAGCAGCTCAGGGACAGGGGGATCACCCCTCCACTTT. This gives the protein CASSSGTGGSPLHF.

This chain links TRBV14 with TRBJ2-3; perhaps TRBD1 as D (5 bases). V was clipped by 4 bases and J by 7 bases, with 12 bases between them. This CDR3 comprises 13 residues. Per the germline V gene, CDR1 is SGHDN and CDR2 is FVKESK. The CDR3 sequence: CASSLQGLHTQYF. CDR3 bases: TGTGCCAGCAGCCTCCAGGGCTTACATACGCAGTATTTT.

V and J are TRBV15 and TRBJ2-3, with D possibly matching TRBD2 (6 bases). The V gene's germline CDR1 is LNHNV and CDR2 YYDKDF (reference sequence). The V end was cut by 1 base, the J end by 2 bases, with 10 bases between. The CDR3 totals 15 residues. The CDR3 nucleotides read TGTGCCACCAGCAGAGTTGGGGGGAACACAGATACGCAGTATTTT. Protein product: CATSRVGGNTDTQYF.

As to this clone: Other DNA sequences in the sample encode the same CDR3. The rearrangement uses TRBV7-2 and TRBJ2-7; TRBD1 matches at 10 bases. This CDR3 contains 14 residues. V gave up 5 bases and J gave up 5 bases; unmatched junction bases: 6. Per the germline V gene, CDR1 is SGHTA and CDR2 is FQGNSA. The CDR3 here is CASSPRDRGNEQYF. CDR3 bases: TGTGCCAGCAGCCCCCGGGACAGGGGAAACGAGCAGTACTTC.

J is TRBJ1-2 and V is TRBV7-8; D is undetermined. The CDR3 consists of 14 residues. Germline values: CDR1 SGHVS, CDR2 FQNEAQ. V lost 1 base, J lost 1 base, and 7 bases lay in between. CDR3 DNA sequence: TGTGCCAGCAGCTTAGGGACTTATAACTATGGCTACACCTTC. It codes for CASSLGTYNYGYTF.

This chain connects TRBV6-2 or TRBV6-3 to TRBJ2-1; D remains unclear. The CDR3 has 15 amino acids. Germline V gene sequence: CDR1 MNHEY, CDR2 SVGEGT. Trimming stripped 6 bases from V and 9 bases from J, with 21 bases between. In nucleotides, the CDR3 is TGTGCCAGCAGCCCCCGGCAGGTGGCCTCAAGTGAGCAGTTCTTC. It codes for CASSPRQVASSEQFF.

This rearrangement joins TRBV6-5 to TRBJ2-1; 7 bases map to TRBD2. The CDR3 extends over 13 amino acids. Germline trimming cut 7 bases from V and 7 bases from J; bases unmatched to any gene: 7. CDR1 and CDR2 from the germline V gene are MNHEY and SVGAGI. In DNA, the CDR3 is TGTGCCAGCACCCCTCGGGGGGATAATGAGCAGTTCTTC. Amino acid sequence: CASTPRGDNEQFF.

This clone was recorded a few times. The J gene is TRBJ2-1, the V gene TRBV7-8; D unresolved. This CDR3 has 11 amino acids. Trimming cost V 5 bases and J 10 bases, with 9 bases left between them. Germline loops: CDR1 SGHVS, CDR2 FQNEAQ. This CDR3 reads CASSLHREQFF. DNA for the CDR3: TGTGCCAGCAGCCTGCACCGGGAGCAGTTCTTC.

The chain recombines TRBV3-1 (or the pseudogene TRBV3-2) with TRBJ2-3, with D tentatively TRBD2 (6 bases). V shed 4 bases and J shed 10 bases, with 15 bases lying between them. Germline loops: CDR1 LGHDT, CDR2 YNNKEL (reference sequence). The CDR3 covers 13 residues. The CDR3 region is CASSPMLGGAQYF. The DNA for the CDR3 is TGTGCCAGCAGCCCCATGCTGGGGGGAGCGCAGTATTTT.

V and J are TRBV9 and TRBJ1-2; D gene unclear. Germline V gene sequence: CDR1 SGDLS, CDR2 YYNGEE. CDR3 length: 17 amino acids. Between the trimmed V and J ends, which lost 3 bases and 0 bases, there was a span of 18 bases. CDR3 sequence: CASSDSPEIRANYGYTF. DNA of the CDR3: TGTGCCAGCAGCGATAGTCCCGAAATCCGTGCTAACTATGGCTACACCTTC.

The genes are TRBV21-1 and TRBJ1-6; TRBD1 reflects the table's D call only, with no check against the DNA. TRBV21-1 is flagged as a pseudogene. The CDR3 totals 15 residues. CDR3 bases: TGTGCCAATATAACAGGGGGCGCCCGGTATTCACCCCTCCACTTT. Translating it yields CANITGGARYSPLHF.

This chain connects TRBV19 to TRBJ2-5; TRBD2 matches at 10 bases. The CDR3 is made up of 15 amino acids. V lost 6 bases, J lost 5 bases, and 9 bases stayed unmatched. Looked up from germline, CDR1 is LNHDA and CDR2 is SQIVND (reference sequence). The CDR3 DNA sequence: TGTGCCAGTAGAGAAACCTCGGGACTAGCGGAGACCCAGTACTTC. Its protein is CASRETSGLAETQYF. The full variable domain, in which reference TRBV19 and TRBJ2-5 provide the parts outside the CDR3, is DGGITQSPKYLFRKEGQNVTLSCEQNLNHDAMYWYRQDPGQGLRLIYYSQIVNDFQKGDIAEGYSVSREKKESFPLTVTSAQKNPTAFYLCASRETSGLAETQYFGPGTRLLVL.

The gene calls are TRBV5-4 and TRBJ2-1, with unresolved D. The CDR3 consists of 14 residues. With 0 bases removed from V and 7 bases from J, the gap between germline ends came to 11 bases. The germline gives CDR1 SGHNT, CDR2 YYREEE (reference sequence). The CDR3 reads CASSLVATTNEQFF. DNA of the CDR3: TGTGCCAGCAGCTTGGTAGCTACTACGAATGAGCAGTTCTTC.

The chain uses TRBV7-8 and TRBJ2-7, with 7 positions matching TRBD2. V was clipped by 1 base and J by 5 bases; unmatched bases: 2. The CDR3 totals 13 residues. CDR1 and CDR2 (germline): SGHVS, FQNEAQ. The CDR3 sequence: CASSLDRGDEQYF. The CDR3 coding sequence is TGTGCCAGCAGCTTAGATCGGGGGGACGAGCAGTACTTC. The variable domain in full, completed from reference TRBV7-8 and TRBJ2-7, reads GAGVSQSPRYKVAKRGQDVALRCDPISGHVSLFWYQQALGQGPEFLTYFQNEAQLDKSGLPSDRFFAERPEGSVSTLKIQRTQQEDSAVYLCASSLDRGDEQYFGPGTRLTVT.

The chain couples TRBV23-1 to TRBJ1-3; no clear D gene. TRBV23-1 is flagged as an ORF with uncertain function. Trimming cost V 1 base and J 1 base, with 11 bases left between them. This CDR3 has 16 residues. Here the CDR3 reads CASSQCNLVSGNTIYF. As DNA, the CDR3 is TGCGCCAGCAGTCAATGTAACCTAGTATCTGGAAACACCATATATTTT.

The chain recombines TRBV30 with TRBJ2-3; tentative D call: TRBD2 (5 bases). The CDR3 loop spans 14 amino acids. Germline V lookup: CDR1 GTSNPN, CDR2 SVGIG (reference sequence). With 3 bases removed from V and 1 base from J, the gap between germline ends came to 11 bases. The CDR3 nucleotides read TGTGCCTGGAGCAGCGGACGTGGCACAGATACGCAGTATTTT. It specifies CAWSSGRGTDTQYF. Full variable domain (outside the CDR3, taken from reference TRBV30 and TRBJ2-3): SQTIHQWPATLVQPVGSPLSLECTVEGTSNPNLYWYRQAAGRGLQLLFYSVGIGQISSEVPQNLSASRPQDRQFILSSKKLLLSDSGFYLCAWSSGRGTDTQYFGPGTRLTVL.

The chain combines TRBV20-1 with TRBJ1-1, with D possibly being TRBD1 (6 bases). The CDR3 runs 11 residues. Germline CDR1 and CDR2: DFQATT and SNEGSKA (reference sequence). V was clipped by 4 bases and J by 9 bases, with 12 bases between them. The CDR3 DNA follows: TGCAGTGCTATGGGGGCAAGCCAAGCTTTCTTT. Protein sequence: CSAMGASQAFF.

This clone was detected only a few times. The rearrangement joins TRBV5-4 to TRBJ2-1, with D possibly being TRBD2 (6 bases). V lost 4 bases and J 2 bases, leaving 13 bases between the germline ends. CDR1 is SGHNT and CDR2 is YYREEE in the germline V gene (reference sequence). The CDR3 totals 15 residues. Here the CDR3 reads CASSHLRLAYNEQFF. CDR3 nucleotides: TGTGCCAGCAGCCACCTCCGACTAGCCTACAATGAGCAGTTCTTC.

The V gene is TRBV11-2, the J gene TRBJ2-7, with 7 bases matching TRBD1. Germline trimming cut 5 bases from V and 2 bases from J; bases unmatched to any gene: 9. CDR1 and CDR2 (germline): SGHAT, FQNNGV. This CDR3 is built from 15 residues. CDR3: CASSLTGVSPYEQYF. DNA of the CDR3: TGTGCCAGCAGCCTTACAGGGGTGTCCCCCTACGAGCAGTACTTC.

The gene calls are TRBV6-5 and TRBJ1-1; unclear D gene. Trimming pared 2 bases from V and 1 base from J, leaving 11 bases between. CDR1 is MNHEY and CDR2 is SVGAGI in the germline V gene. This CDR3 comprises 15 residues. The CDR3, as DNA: TGTGCCAGCAGTTACCCGAGATCCCAGAACACTGAAGCTTTCTTT. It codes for CASSYPRSQNTEAFF.

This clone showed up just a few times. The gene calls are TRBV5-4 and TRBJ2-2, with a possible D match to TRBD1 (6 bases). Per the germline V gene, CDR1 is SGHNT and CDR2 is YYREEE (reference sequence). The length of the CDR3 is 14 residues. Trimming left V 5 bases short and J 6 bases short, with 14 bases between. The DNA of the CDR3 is TGTGCCAGCAGGGTGGACAGATTCTCCGGGGAGCTGTTTTTT. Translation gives CASRVDRFSGELFF.

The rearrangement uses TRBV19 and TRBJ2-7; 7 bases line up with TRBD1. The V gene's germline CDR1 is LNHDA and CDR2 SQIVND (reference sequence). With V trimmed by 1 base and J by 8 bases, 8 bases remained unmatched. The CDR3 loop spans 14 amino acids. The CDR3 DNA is TGTGCCAGTAGTATAGGGATTTACAGGGGACAGCAGTACTTC. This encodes CASSIGIYRGQQYF. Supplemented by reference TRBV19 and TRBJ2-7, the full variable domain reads DGGITQSPKYLFRKEGQNVTLSCEQNLNHDAMYWYRQDPGQGLRLIYYSQIVNDFQKGDIAEGYSVSREKKESFPLTVTSAQKNPTAFYLCASSIGIYRGQQYFGPGTRLTVT.

For the CDR3, the DNA is TGTGCCAGCACCCCCGGGGATACGCAGTATTTT. Its protein product is CASTPGDTQYF. The chain has TRBV12-3 or TRBV12-4 and TRBJ2-3; no clear D gene. This CDR3 comprises 11 residues. V lost 7 bases and J 6 bases, leaving 8 bases between the germline ends.

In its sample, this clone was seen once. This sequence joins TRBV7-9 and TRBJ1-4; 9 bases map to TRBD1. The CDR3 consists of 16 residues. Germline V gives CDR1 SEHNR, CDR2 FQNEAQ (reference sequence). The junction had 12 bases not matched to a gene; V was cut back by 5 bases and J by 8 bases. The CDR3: CASSKDPTGGAEKLFF. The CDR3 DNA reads TGTGCCAGCAGCAAAGATCCGACAGGGGGAGCCGAAAAACTGTTTTTT.

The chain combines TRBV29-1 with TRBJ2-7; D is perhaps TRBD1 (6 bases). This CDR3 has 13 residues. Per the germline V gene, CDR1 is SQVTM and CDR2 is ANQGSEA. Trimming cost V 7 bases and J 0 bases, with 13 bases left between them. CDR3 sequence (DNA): TGCAGCGGGACGGGACAACACTCCTACGAGCAGTACTTC. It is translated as CSGTGQHSYEQYF.